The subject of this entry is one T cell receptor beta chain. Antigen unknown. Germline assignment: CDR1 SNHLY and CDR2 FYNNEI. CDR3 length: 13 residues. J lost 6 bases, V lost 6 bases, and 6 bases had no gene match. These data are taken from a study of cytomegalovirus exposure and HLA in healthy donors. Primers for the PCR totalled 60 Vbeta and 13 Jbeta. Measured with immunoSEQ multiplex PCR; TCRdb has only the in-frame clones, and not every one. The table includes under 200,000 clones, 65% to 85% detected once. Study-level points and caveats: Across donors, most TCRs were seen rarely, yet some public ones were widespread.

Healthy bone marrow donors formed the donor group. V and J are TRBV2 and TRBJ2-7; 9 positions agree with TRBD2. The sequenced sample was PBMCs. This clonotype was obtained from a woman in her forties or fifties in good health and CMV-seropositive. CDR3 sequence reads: CASRIAGVSEQYF. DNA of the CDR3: TGTGCCAGCAGGATAGCGGGAGTAAGCGAGCAGTACTTC.